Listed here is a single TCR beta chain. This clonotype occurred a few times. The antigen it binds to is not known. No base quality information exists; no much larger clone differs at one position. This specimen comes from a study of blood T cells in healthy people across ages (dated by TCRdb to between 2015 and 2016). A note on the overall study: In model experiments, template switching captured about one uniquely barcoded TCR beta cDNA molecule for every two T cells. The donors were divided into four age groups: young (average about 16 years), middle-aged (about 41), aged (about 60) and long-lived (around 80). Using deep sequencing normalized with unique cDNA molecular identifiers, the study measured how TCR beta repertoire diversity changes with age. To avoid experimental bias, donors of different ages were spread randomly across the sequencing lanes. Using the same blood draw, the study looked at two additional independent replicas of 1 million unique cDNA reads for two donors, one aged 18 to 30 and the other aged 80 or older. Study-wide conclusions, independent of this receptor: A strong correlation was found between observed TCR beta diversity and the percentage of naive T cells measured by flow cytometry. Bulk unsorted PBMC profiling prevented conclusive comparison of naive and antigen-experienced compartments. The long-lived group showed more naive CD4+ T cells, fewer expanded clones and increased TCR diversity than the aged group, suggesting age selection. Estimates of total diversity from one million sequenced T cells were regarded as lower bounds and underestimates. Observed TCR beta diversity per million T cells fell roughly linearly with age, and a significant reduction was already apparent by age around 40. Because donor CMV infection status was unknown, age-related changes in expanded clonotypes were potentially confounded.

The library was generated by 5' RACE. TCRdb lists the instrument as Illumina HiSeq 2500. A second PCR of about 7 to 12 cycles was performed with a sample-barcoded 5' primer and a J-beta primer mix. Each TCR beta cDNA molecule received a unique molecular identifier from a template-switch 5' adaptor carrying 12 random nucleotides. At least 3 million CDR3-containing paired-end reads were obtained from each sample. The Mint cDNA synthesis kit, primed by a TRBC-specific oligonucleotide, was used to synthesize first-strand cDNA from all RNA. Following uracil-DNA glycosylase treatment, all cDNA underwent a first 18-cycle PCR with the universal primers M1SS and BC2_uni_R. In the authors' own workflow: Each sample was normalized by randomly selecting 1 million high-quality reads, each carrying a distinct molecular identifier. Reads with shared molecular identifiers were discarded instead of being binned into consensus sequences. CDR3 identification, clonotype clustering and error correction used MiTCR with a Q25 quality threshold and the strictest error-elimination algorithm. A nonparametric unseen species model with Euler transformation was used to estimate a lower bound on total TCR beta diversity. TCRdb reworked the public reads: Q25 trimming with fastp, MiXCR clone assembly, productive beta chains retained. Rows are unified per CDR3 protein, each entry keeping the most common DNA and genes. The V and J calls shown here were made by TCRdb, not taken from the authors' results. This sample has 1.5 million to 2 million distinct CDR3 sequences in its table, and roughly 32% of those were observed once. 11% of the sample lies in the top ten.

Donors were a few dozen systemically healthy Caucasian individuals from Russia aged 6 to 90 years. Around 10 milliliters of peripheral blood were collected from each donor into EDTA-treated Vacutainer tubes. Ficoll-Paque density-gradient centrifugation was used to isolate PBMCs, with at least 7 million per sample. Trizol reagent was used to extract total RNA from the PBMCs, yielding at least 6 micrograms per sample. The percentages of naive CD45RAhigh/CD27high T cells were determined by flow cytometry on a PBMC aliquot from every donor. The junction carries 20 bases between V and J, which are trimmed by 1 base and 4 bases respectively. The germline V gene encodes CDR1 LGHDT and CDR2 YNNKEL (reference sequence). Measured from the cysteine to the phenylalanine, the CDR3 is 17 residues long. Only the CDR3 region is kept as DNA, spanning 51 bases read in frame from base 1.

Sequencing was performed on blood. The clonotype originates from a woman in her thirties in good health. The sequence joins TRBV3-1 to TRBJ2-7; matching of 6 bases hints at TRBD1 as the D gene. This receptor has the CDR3 CASSQGYRNRVTYEQYF. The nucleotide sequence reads TGTGCCAGCAGCCAAGGATATCGTAACAGGGTGACATACGAGCAGTACTTC.